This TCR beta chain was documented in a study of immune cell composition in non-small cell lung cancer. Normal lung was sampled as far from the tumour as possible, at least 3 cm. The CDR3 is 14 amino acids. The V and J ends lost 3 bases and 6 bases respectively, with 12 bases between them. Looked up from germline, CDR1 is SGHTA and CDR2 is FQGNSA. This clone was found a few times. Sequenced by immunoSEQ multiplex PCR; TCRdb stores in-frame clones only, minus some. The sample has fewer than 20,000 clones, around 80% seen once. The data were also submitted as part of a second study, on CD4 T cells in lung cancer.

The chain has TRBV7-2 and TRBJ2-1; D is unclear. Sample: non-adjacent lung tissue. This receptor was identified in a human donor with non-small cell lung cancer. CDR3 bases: TGTGCCAGCAGCTTTTCAGGACGGACCAATGAGCAGTTCTTC. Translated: CASSFSGRTNEQFF. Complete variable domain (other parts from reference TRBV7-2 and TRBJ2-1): GAGVSQSPSNKVTEKGKDVELRCDPISGHTALYWYRQSLGQGLEFLIYFQGNSAPDKSGLPSDRFSAERTGGSVSTLTIQRTQQEDSAVYLCASSFSGRTNEQFFGPGTRLTVL.